This T cell receptor beta chain emerged from a study of shared clonotypes between healthy human individuals. V lost 6 bases, J lost 5 bases, and 4 bases stayed unmatched. CDR3 length: 13 amino acids. Germline V gives CDR1 MNHEY, CDR2 SVGAGI. Regarding this clone: Additional DNA sequences in this sample encode the identical CDR3.

This table comes from immunoSEQ multiplex PCR, and its TCRdb copy is limited to in-frame clones, with some not included. The sample has under 2,500,000 clones, 95% seen once; the top ten hold 0.1% to 0.15%. This chain connects TRBV6-5 to TRBJ1-1; the match to TRBD1 covers 9 bases. The receptor was isolated from a man younger than 35 in good health. Source material: naive CD4+ T cells sorted from blood. Stated subset: CD45RA+ positively selected. CDR3 DNA: TGTGCCAGCAGCCGACAGGGGGGAACTGAAGCTTTCTTT. Translation gives CASSRQGGTEAFF.